The rows below give T cell receptor beta chains drawn from one sample of a study of shared clonotypes between healthy human individuals. The protocol was immunoSEQ multiplex PCR, while the TCRdb copy is restricted to in-frame clones and leaves out a portion. The sample shows fewer than 1.4 million clones, 75% to 85% of them seen only once. The specimen sequenced was memory CD4+ T cells from PBMCs. All receptors come from a man aged 18 to 30 in good health. Some clones in this sample may be carry-over from other donors' samples. CDR3s include the opening cysteine and the closing phenylalanine or tryptophan.

j_call: TRBJ2-7; v_call: TRBV7-9; cdr3_length: 15; cdr3_aa: CASRYKSPGGYEQYF
j_call: TRBJ1-2; v_call: TRBV12-5; cdr3_length: 16; cdr3_aa: CASGRTGQGSSYGYTF
j_call: TRBJ1-5; v_call: TRBV6-5; cdr3_length: 15; cdr3_aa: CASSPQGNSNQPQHF
j_call: TRBJ2-7; v_call: TRBV4-2; cdr3_length: 12; cdr3_aa: CASSQASGGQYF
j_call: TRBJ1-1; v_call: TRBV7-6; cdr3_length: 13; cdr3_aa: CASSWTGNTEAFF
j_call: TRBJ1-1; v_call: TRBV25-1; cdr3_length: 13; cdr3_aa: CATLDRANTEAFF
j_call: TRBJ1-2; v_call: TRBV5-1; cdr3_length: 13; cdr3_aa: CASSSGTNYGYTF
j_call: TRBJ1-5; v_call: TRBV5-5; cdr3_length: 15; cdr3_aa: CASSLEAGGGQPQHF
j_call: TRBJ2-1; v_call: TRBV7-9; cdr3_length: 13; cdr3_aa: CASSLALDNEQFF
j_call: TRBJ2-3; v_call: TRBV7-4; cdr3_length: 10; cdr3_aa: CASSWDTQYF
j_call: TRBJ2-6; v_call: TRBV4-3; cdr3_length: 17; cdr3_aa: CASSDRQFRSGANVLTF
j_call: TRBJ1-3; v_call: TRBV25-1; cdr3_length: 18; cdr3_aa: CASSAAGSRPRSGNTIYF